In its sample, the clone carrying this TCR beta chain was seen a few times. Its antigen is as yet unknown. Barcoded TCR alpha and TCR beta cDNA libraries with UMIs came from 5'RACE using constant-segment primers. TCRdb reprocessed the 5' RACE reads via MiXCR and lists one record per CDR3 protein. The data contain around 200,000 distinct CDR3 sequences, about 20% of them singletons. This specimen comes from a study of T-cell memory formation after mild COVID-19. Germline V gene data show CDR1 as MGHRA and CDR2 as YSYEKL. This CDR3 spans 16 amino acids. The ends lost 4 bases at V and 6 bases at J; junction bases unmatched: 11. Notes on the study in general: The pre-infection memory compartment contained some responding clones, suggesting cross-reactive memory joined.

This chain uses TRBV4-1 with TRBJ1-2; 10 bases are a match to TRBD1. This sequence originates from an adult woman who had mild COVID-19 (a few samples of this study predate the infection). Cell type and time point are not known. The specimen sequenced was PBMCs or a T cell subset sorted from them (not recorded which). The CDR3 loop reads CASSPSYGTGENGYTF. The CDR3 region has the DNA TGCGCCAGCAGCCCTTCCTACGGGACAGGGGAGAATGGCTACACCTTC.